Shown below are 16 T cell receptor beta chains from a single sample sequenced in a study of OX40 agonist ivuxolimab in advanced cancers. Generated by immunoSEQ multiplex PCR, the TCRdb table keeps only in-frame clones and is missing some. This table has 17,000 or so clones, approximately 84% appearing once. The source was CD4+ or CD8+ T cells sorted from blood, collected in a trial of the OX40 agonist ivuxolimab. The receptor source for this set is an adult with an advanced solid tumor such as melanoma, head and neck, liver or kidney cancer.

This chain uses TRBV6-5 with TRBJ1-1; D call uncertain. There are 12 residues in the CDR3. The germline V and J ends were trimmed by 6 bases and 4 bases, with 9 bases remaining between them. Germline V CDR1 and CDR2: MNHEY, SVGAGI. This chain's CDR3 is CASRRLSTEAFF. CDR3 DNA: TGTGCCAGCAGAAGGTTAAGCACTGAAGCTTTCTTT.

The J gene is TRBJ1-1, the V gene TRBV6-4, with 11 positions matching TRBD1. Germline V gene lookup returns CDR1 MRHNA and CDR2 SNTAGT. Trimming cost V 4 bases and J 5 bases; bases outside gene matches: 3. The CDR3 has 14 amino acids. CDR3 amino acids: CASSAGQGATEAFF. The CDR3, as DNA: TGTGCCAGCAGTGCTGGACAGGGGGCAACTGAAGCTTTCTTT.

The V gene is TRBV19, the J gene TRBJ1-2; D is undetermined. The CDR3 spans 13 residues. The germline V gene has CDR1 LNHDA and CDR2 SQIVND (reference sequence). Trimming took off 6 bases at V and 5 bases at J, with 13 bases between the two ends. The DNA for the CDR3 is TGTGCCAGTAGGCCCATCGACGCTTATGGCTACACCTTC. It specifies CASRPIDAYGYTF.

The rearrangement uses TRBV10-3 and TRBJ2-7; D is perhaps TRBD1 (5 bases). V was shortened by 3 bases and J by 2 bases, with 11 bases between the two germline ends. The germline gives CDR1 ENHRY, CDR2 SYGVKD. The CDR3 is 14 amino acids. CDR3: CAISDRDYPYEQYF. The CDR3 nucleotides read TGTGCCATCAGTGACAGGGATTATCCCTACGAGCAGTACTTC.

The rearrangement uses TRBV6-5 and TRBJ2-7; TRBD1 matches 9 bases. CDR1 MNHEY and CDR2 SVGAGI come from the germline V gene. CDR3 length: 15 residues. The junction had 7 bases not matched to a gene; V was cut back by 3 bases and J by 4 bases. The CDR3 coding sequence is TGTGCCAGCAGTTATTTCGGGACAGGGTCTTACGAGCAGTACTTC. Translated: CASSYFGTGSYEQYF.

The chain uses TRBV6-1 and TRBJ1-1, with unresolved D. With 2 bases removed from V and 0 bases from J, the gap between germline ends came to 7 bases. The CDR3 runs 14 residues. Germline V lookup: CDR1 MNHNS, CDR2 SASEGT. In DNA, the CDR3 is TGTGCCAGCAGTGAAATTGGGGTGAACACTGAAGCTTTCTTT. It specifies CASSEIGVNTEAFF.

The gene calls are TRBV11-3 and TRBJ2-7; maybe TRBD2 (6 bases). This CDR3 spans 14 amino acids. Per germline, CDR1 SGHNT and CDR2 YENEEA. Trimming removed 5 bases at V and 0 bases at J, with 11 bases between. Written as DNA, the CDR3 is TGTGCCAGCAGCCTCGCCGGGGGCTCCTACGAGCAGTACTTC. Translating gives CASSLAGGSYEQYF.

The chain couples TRBV14 to TRBJ2-3, with 8 bases identical to TRBD2. The CDR3 totals 15 residues. V was pared by 5 bases and J by 2 bases, with 6 bases of the junction left unmatched. The V gene's germline CDR1 is SGHDN and CDR2 FVKESK. CDR3 nucleotide sequence: TGTGCCAGCAGCAAGGTAGCGGGGATCACAGATACGCAGTATTTT. Translating gives CASSKVAGITDTQYF.

This sequence joins TRBV5-6 and TRBJ1-1; 8 bases are shared with TRBD1. The CDR3 totals 14 residues. With V trimmed by 2 bases and J by 6 bases, 6 bases remained unmatched. Per the germline V gene, CDR1 is SGHDT and CDR2 is YYEEEE. CDR3 bases: TGTGCCAGCAGCTTCGGACAGGGCTCGTCTGAAGCTTTCTTT. As protein: CASSFGQGSSEAFF.

The chain combines TRBV5-1 with TRBJ1-3; a weak D match, TRBD1 (5 bases). Trimming pared 3 bases from V and 4 bases from J, leaving 11 bases between. Germline CDR1 SGHRS, CDR2 YFSETQ. The CDR3 length is 14 residues. CDR3 in amino acids: CASSYTDRGNTIYF. CDR3 nucleotides: TGCGCCAGCAGCTACACAGACAGAGGAAACACCATATATTTT.

This sequence joins TRBV10-3 and TRBJ2-5; D ambiguous. Trimming stripped 0 bases from V and 4 bases from J, with 9 bases between. The CDR3 covers 14 residues. CDR1 and CDR2 from the germline V gene are ENHRY and SYGVKD. In DNA, the CDR3 is TGTGCCATCAGTGAGTCGATAGGTGGAGAGACCCAGTACTTC. Protein: CAISESIGGETQYF.

V gene TRBV19 combines with J gene TRBJ1-1; D gene unclear. Trimming pared 3 bases from V and 0 bases from J, leaving 11 bases between. CDR1 is LNHDA and CDR2 is SQIVND in the germline V gene (reference sequence). This CDR3 comprises 15 residues. The DNA of the CDR3 is TGTGCCAGTAGTATCTTCTACGGATTGAACACTGAAGCTTTCTTT. Translated, it gives CASSIFYGLNTEAFF.

This clone is medium-sized within its sample. V is TRBV6-1 and J is TRBJ1-4; unclear D gene. V was trimmed by 3 bases and J by 3 bases, leaving 11 bases between them. Germline V gene data show CDR1 as MNHNS and CDR2 as SASEGT. The CDR3 is 15 residues long. CDR3 bases: TGTGCCAGCAGTGAGTCGGCAGGTGCTAATGAAAAACTGTTTTTT. The encoded protein is CASSESAGANEKLFF.

This clone was counted only a few times. The genes are TRBV9 and TRBJ1-2, with a possible D match to TRBD1 (6 bases). Trimming pared 1 base from V and 4 bases from J, leaving 14 bases between. This CDR3 comprises 15 residues. CDR1 is SGDLS and CDR2 is YYNGEE in the germline V gene. CDR3 in DNA: TGTGCCAGCAGCGTACGGACAGATAATCTCTATGGCTACACCTTC. Translation: CASSVRTDNLYGYTF.

This chain connects TRBV10-3 to TRBJ2-6; no definite D call. V lost 4 bases to trimming and J lost 0 bases, with 7 bases between them. Germline values: CDR1 ENHRY, CDR2 SYGVKD. This CDR3 spans 15 amino acids. The CDR3 DNA reads TGTGCCATCAGTGGGCAGACCTCTGGGGCCAACGTCCTGACTTTC. This encodes CAISGQTSGANVLTF.

The chain's CDR3 is CAISEPDRVGGNQPQHF. CDR3 sequence (DNA): TGTGCCATCAGTGAGCCGGACAGGGTTGGGGGCAATCAGCCCCAGCATTTT. The chain employs TRBV10-3 and TRBJ1-5, with 8 bases identical to TRBD1. V lost 2 bases to trimming and J lost 2 bases; unmatched junction nucleotides: 8. The CDR3 loop spans 17 amino acids. Germline V CDR1 and CDR2: ENHRY, SYGVKD.